The 12 T cell receptor beta chains presented below share a single source sample, sequenced in a study. TCRdb recomputed calls from the RT-PCR reads with MiXCR, one row per CDR3 protein. The table has more than 600,000 distinct CDR3 sequences, 14% seen once; the top ten hold roughly 3.9%. Material: memory CD4+ T cells from blood. These receptors originate from a female donor in good health, serving as a healthy control.

The chain couples TRBV20-1 to TRBJ1-1, with TRBD1 identical over 7 bases. The length of the CDR3 is 14 residues. V lost 4 bases and J lost 5; bases outside the gene matches: 10. CDR1 is DFQATT and CDR2 is SNEGSKA in the germline V gene (reference sequence). CDR3 in amino acids: CSAKRQGGWTEAFF. DNA for the CDR3: TGCAGTGCTAAACGACAGGGCGGTTGGACTGAAGCTTTCTTT.

This chain connects TRBV9 to TRBJ1-3; D unclear. Germline V lookup: CDR1 SGDLS, CDR2 YYNGEE. Trimming took off 0 bases at V and 0 bases at J, with 10 bases between the two ends. The CDR3 has 16 residues. CDR3 bases: TGTGCCAGCAGCGTAGATGAGGTGTTCTCTGGAAACACCATATATTTT. It encodes CASSVDEVFSGNTIYF. The complete variable domain, with remaining parts taken from reference TRBV9 and TRBJ1-3, reads DSGVTQTPKHLITATGQRVTLRCSPRSGDLSVYWYQQSLDQGLQFLIQYYNGEERAKGNILERFSAQQFPDLHSELNLSSLELGDSALYFCASSVDEVFSGNTIYFGEGSWLTVV.

The chain combines TRBV28 with TRBJ1-5; D is perhaps TRBD1 (6 bases). Germline CDR1 MDHEN, CDR2 SYDVKM. The V end lost 6 bases, the J end lost 5 bases, and 14 bases lay between the germline ends. This CDR3 has 14 residues. The CDR3 sequence is CASREDRNDQPQHF. CDR3 coding DNA: TGTGCCAGCAGGGAAGACAGGAACGATCAGCCCCAGCATTTT. Using reference TRBV28 and TRBJ1-5 for the parts outside the CDR3, the full variable domain is DVKVTQSSRYLVKRTGEKVFLECVQDMDHENMFWYRQDPGLGLRLIYFSYDVKMKEKGDIPEGYSVSREKKERFSLILESASTNQTSMYLCASREDRNDQPQHFGDGTRLSIL.

V and J are TRBV19 and TRBJ2-6, with D perhaps assigned TRBD1 or TRBD2 (5 bases each). CDR3 length: 14 residues. Per the germline V gene, CDR1 is LNHDA and CDR2 is SQIVND (reference sequence). The V and J ends lost 10 bases and 0 bases respectively, with 10 bases between them. As DNA, the CDR3 is TGTGCCACCTGGGACGGCTCTGGGGCCAACGTCCTGACTTTC. Translation gives CATWDGSGANVLTF.

This clonotype showed up many times. J is TRBJ2-3 and V is TRBV29-1, with D unclear. Germline CDR1 reads SQVTM; CDR2 reads ANQGSEA. Trimming took off 3 bases at V and 4 bases at J, with 5 bases between the two ends. CDR3 size: 11 residues. CDR3 amino acids: CSVDPPDTQYF. CDR3 nucleotide sequence: TGCAGCGTTGACCCCCCAGATACGCAGTATTTT.

This clonotype came up a few times. The chain has TRBV3-1 and TRBJ2-7; perhaps D is TRBD1 or TRBD2 (5 bases each). In germline, CDR1 is LGHDT, CDR2 YNNKEL (reference sequence). The CDR3 has 15 amino acids. V shed 0 bases and J shed 7 bases, with 16 bases lying between them. CDR3 sequence reads: CASSQDTVKGREQYF. CDR3 bases: TGTGCCAGCAGCCAAGATACCGTAAAGGGACGAGAGCAGTACTTC.

The V gene is TRBV7-2, the J gene TRBJ2-5, with D tentatively TRBD1 (5 bases). The CDR3 extends over 13 amino acids. CDR1 is SGHTA and CDR2 is FQGNSA in the germline V gene. V lost 3 bases and J lost 5, with 10 bases in between. The CDR3 DNA reads TGTGCCAGCAGCTTGGGGCACTGGGAGACCCAGTACTTC. It encodes CASSLGHWETQYF.

V is TRBV20-1 and J is TRBJ2-5; no definite D call. The V gene's germline CDR1 is DFQATT and CDR2 SNEGSKA (reference sequence). Trimming stripped 3 bases from V and 7 bases from J, with 21 bases between. The CDR3 runs to 15 residues. The CDR3 bases are TGCAGTGCTAGTAGCAGGTTAGGGTGGTCGGTGACCCAGTACTTC. Encoded protein: CSASSRLGWSVTQYF.

This clonotype was picked up a small number of times. The J gene is TRBJ2-1, the V gene TRBV5-1, with 8 bases aligning to TRBD2. Looked up from germline, CDR1 is SGHRS and CDR2 is YFSETQ. The length of the CDR3 is 16 residues. V shed 4 bases and J 7 bases; nucleotides not matched to a gene: 13. This chain's CDR3 is CASSAQPGLEVNEQFF. For the CDR3, the DNA is TGCGCCAGCAGCGCGCAGCCGGGACTAGAAGTGAATGAGCAGTTCTTC.

This clonotype was observed a handful of times. This chain joins TRBV6-2 or TRBV6-3 and TRBJ2-7, with D perhaps TRBD1 (5 bases). Germline lookup yields CDR1 MNHEY and CDR2 SVGEGT. This CDR3 comprises 12 residues. Trimming took off 10 bases at V and 3 bases at J, with 13 bases between the two ends. DNA for the CDR3: TGTGCCACCACTTATGACAGCTACGAGCAGTACTTC. It codes for CATTYDSYEQYF.

The chain carries TRBV7-8 and TRBJ1-4; D is unresolved. Germline V gene data show CDR1 as SGHVS and CDR2 as FQNEAQ. The CDR3 has 13 residues. Trimming stripped 6 bases from V and 8 bases from J, with 13 bases between. The CDR3 DNA is TGTGCCAGCAGATATGGGGTAAACGAAAAACTGTTTTTT. It is translated as CASRYGVNEKLFF. The full variable domain, its missing parts supplied by reference TRBV7-8 and TRBJ1-4, is GAGVSQSPRYKVAKRGQDVALRCDPISGHVSLFWYQQALGQGPEFLTYFQNEAQLDKSGLPSDRFFAERPEGSVSTLKIQRTQQEDSAVYLCASRYGVNEKLFFGSGTQLSVL.

As for this clonotype: Just one base apart from a much larger clone, this may be a read error. V and J are TRBV12-3 or TRBV12-4 and TRBJ1-2; the match to TRBD1 covers 7 bases. The length of the CDR3 is 15 residues. The junction had 2 bases not matched to a gene; V was cut back by 1 base and J by 0 bases. Here the CDR3 DNA reads TGTGCCAGCAGTTTAGGGGGGACAGCTAACTATGGCTACACCTTC. Translating it yields CASSLGGTANYGYTF.